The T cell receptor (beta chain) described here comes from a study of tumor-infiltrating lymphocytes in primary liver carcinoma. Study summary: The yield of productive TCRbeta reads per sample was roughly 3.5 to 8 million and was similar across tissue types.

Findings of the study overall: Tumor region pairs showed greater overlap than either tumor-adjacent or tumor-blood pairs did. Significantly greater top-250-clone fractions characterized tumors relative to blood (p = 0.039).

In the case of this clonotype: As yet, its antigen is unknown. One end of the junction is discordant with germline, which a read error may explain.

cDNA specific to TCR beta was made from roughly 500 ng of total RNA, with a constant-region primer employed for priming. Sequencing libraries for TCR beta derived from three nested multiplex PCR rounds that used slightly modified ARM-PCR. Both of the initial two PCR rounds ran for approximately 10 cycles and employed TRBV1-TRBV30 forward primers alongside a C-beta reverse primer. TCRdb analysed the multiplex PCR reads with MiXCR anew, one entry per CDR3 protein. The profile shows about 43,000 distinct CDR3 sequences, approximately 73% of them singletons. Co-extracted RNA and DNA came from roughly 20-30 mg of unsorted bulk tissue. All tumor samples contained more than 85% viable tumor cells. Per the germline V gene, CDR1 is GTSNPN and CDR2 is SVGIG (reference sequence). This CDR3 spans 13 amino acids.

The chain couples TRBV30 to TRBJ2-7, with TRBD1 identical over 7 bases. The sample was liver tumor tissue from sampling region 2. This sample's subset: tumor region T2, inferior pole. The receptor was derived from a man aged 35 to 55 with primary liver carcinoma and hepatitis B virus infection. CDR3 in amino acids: CVSPGQSPYVQYF. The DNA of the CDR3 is TGTGTCTCCCCGGGACAGTCCCCCTACGTGCAGTACTTT.